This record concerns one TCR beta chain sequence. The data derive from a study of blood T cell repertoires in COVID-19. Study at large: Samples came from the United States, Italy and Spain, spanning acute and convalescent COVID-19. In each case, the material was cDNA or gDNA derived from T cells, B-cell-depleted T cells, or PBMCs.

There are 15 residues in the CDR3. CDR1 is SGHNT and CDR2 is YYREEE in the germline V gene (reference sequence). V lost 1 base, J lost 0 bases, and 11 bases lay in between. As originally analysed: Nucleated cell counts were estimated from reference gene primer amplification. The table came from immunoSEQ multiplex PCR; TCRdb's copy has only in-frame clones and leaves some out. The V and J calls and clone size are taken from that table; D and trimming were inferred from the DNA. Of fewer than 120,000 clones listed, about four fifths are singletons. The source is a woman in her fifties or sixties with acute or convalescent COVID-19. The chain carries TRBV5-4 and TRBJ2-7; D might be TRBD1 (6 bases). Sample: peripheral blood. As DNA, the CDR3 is TGTGCCAGCAGCTTGAGGCAGGGGAGCTCCTACGAGCAGTACTTC. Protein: CASSLRQGSSYEQYF.